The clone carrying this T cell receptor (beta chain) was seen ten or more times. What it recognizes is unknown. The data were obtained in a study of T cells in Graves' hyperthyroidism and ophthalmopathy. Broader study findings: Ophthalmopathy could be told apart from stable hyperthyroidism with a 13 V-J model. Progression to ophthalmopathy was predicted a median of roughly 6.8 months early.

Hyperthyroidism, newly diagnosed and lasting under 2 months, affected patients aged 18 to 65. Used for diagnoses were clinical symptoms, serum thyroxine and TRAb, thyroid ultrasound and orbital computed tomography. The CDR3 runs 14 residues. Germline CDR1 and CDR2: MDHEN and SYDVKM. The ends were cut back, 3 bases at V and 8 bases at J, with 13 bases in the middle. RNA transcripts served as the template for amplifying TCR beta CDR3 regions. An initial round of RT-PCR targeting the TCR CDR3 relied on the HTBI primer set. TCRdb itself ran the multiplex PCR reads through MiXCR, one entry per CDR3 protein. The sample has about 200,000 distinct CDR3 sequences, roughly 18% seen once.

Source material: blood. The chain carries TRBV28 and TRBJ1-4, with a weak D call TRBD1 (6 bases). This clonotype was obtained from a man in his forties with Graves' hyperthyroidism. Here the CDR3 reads CASSFGTPREKLFF. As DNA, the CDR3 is TGTGCCAGCAGTTTCGGGACACCGAGGGAAAAACTGTTTTTT.